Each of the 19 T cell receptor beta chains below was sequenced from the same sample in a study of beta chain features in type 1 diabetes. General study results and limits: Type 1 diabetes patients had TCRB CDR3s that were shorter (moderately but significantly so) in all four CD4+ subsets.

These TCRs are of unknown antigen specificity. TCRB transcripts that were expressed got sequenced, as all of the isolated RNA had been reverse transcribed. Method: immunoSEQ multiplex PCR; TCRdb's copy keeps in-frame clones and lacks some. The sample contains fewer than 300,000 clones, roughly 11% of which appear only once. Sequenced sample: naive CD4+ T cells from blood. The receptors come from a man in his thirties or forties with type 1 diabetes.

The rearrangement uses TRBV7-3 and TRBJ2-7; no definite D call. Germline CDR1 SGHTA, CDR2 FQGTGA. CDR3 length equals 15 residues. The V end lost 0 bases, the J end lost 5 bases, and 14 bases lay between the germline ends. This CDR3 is CASSLTAAAPHEQYF. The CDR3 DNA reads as TGTGCCAGCAGCTTAACAGCCGCGGCCCCGCACGAGCAGTACTTC.

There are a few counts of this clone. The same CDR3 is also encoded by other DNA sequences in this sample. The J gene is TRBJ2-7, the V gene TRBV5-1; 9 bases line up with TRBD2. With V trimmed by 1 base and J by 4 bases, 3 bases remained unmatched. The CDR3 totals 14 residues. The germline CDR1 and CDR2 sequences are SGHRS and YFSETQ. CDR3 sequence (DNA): TGCGCCAGCAGCTTGACCAGCGGGGGGTACGAGCAGTACTTC. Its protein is CASSLTSGGYEQYF. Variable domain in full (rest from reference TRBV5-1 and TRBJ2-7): KAGVTQTPRYLIKTRGQQVTLSCSPISGHRSVSWYQQTPGQGLQFLFEYFSETQRNKGNFPGRFSGRQFSNSRSEMNVSTLELGDSALYLCASSLTSGGYEQYFGPGTRLTVT.

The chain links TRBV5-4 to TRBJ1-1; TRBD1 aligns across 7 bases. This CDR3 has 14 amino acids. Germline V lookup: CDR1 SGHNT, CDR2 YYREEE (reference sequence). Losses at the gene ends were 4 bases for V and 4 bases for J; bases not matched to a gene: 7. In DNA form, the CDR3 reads TGTGCCAGCAGCCCAGGGGGGCAGGTCACTGAAGCTTTCTTT. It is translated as CASSPGGQVTEAFF.

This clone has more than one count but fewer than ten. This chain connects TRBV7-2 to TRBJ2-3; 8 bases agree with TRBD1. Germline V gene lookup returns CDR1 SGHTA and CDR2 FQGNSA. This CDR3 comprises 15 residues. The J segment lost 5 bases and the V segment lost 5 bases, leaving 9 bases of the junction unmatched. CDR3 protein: CASSLGQGGRDTQYF. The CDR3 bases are TGTGCCAGCAGCCTCGGACAGGGTGGCAGAGATACGCAGTATTTT.

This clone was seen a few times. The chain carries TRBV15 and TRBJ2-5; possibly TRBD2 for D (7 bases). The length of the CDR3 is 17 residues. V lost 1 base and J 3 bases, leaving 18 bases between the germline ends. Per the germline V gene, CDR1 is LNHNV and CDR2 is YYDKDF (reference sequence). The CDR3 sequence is CATSRGNGGQGKETQYF. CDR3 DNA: TGTGCCACCAGCAGAGGGAACGGGGGGCAGGGGAAAGAGACCCAGTACTTC.

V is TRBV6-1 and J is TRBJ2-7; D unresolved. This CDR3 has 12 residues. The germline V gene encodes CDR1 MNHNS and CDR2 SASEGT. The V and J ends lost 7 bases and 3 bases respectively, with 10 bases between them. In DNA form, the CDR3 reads TGTGCCAGCAAACTTACTAACTACGAGCAGTACTTC. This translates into CASKLTNYEQYF.

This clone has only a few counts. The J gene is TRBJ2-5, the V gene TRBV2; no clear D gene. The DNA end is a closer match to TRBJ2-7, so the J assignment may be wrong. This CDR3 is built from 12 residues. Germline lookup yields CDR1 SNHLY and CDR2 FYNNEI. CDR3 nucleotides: TGTGCCGGCGGCCGCATGACCTACGAGCAGTACTTC. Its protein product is CAGGRMTYEQYF.

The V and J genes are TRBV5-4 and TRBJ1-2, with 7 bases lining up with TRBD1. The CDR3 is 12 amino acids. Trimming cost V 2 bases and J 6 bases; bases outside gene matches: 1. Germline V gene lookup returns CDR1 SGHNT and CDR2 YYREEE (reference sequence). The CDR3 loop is CASSFGQDGYTF. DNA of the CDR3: TGTGCCAGCAGCTTCGGACAGGATGGCTACACCTTC.

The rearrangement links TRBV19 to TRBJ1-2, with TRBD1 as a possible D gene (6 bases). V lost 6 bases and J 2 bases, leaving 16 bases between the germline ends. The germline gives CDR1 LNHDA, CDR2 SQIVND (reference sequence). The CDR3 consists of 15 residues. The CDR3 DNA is TGTGCCAGTAGGACAGGCGATAGAACCAACTATGGCTACACCTTC. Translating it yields CASRTGDRTNYGYTF. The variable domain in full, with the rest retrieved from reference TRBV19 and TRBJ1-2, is DGGITQSPKYLFRKEGQNVTLSCEQNLNHDAMYWYRQDPGQGLRLIYYSQIVNDFQKGDIAEGYSVSREKKESFPLTVTSAQKNPTAFYLCASRTGDRTNYGYTFGSGTRLTVV.

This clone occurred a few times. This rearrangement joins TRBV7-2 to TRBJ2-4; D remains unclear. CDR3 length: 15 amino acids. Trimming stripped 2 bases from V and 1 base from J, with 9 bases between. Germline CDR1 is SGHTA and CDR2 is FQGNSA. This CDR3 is CASSLSPAAKNIQYF. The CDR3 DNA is TGTGCCAGCAGCTTAAGTCCAGCGGCCAAAAACATTCAGTACTTC.

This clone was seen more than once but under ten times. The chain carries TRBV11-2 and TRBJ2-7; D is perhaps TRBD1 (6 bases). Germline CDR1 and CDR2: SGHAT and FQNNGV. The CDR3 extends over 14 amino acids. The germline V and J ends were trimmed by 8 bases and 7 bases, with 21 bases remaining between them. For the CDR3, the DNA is TGTGCCAGCTTAACCCTCAGGGGAGTCGGGGAGCAGTACTTC. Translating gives CASLTLRGVGEQYF.

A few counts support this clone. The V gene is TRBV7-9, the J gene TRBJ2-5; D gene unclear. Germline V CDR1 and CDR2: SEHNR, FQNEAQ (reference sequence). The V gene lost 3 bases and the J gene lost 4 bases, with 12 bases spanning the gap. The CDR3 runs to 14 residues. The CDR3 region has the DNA TGTGCCAGCAGCTTGGGTTCGGGTAGAGAGACCCAGTACTTC. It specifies CASSLGSGRETQYF.

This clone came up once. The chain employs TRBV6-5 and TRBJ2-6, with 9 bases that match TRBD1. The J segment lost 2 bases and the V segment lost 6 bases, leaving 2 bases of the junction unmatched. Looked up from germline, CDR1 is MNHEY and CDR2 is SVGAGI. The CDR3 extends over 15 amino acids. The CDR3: CASSRTGAGANVLTF. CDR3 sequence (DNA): TGTGCCAGCAGCCGGACAGGGGCTGGGGCCAACGTCCTGACTTTC.

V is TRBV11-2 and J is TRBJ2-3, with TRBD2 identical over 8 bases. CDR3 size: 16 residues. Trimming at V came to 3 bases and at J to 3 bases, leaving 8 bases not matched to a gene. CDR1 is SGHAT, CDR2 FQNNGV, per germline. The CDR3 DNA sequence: TGTGCCAGCAGCTTGGCCCGGGGGGGGCCGACAGATACGCAGTATTTT. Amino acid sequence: CASSLARGGPTDTQYF.

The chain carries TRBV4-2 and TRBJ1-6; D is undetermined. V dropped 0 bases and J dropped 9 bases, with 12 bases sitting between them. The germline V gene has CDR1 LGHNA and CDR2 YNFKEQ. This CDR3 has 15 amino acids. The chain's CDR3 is CASSQDTGGGSPLHF. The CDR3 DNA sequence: TGTGCCAGCAGCCAAGATACGGGTGGAGGTTCACCCCTCCACTTT.

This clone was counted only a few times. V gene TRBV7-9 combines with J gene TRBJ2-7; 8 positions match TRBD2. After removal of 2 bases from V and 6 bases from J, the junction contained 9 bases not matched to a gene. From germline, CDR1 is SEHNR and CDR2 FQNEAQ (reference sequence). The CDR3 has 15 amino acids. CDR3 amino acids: CASSLSGGWLLEQYF. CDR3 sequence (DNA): TGTGCCAGCAGCTTATCGGGGGGGTGGTTACTCGAGCAGTACTTC. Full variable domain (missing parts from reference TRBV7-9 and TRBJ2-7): DTGVSQNPRHKITKRGQNVTFRCDPISEHNRLYWYRQTLGQGPEFLTYFQNEAQLEKSRLLSDRFSAERPKGSFSTLEIQRTEQGDSAMYLCASSLSGGWLLEQYFGPGTRLTVT.

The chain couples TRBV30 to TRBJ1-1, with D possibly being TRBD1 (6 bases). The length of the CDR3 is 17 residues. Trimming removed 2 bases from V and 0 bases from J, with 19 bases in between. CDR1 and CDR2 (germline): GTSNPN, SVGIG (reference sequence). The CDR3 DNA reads TGTGCCTGGAGTTCCACCCGGACAGCCACTATGAACACTGAAGCTTTCTTT. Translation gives CAWSSTRTATMNTEAFF.

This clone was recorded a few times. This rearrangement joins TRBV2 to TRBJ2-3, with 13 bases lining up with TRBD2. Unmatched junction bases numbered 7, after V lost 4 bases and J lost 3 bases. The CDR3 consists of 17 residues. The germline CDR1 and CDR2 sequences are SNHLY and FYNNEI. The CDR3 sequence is CASSGLAGGLGTDTQYF. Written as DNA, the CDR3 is TGTGCCAGCAGTGGACTAGCGGGGGGCCTGGGAACAGATACGCAGTATTTT.

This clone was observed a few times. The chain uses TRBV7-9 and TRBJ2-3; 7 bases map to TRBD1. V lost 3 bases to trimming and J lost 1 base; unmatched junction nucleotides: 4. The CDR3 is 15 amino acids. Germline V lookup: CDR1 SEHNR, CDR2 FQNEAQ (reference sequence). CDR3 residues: CASSFGTVRTDTQYF. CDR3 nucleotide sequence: TGTGCCAGCAGCTTTGGGACAGTTCGCACAGATACGCAGTATTTT.